These 8 T cell receptor beta chains were sequenced from one sample in a study of blood T cells in healthy people across ages. Combining a sample-barcoded 5' primer with a J-beta primer mix, a second PCR ran for about 6 to 11 cycles. Via MiXCR, TCRdb re-called the 5' RACE reads, giving one row per CDR3 protein. The table has over 1,500,000 distinct CDR3 sequences, around half seen once. Material: blood. These receptors all come from a middle-aged woman in good health.

Regarding this clonotype: The junction departs from germline at one end; a sequencing error may be responsible. This chain joins TRBV7-7 and TRBJ2-5, with D unclear. Per germline, CDR1 SSHAT and CDR2 FNYEAQ (reference sequence). The CDR3 runs 13 residues. In DNA, the CDR3 is TGTGCTAGCAGCCTGGGCATCGTTGAGACCCAGTACTTC. This gives the protein CASSLGIVETQYF.

This chain connects TRBV20-1 to TRBJ2-7; TRBD2 agrees at 10 bases. This CDR3 region has 14 residues. V shed 6 bases and J 0 bases; nucleotides not matched to a gene: 5. Germline CDR1 is DFQATT and CDR2 is SNEGSKA (reference sequence). The CDR3 DNA follows: TGCAGTGCCACAGGACTAGCGGCCTCCTACGAGCAGTACTTC. It translates to CSATGLAASYEQYF.

The rearrangement uses TRBV20-1 and TRBJ2-3; D is uncertain. The CDR3 contains 12 residues. Germline-derived CDR1 and CDR2 are DFQATT and SNEGSKA (reference sequence). V lost 8 bases, J lost 2 bases, and 11 bases lay in between. CDR3: CSTAPPTDTQYF. CDR3 DNA: TGCAGTACAGCACCACCCACAGATACGCAGTATTTT.

This clonotype was detected a few times. The CDR3 nucleotides are TGTGCCAGCAGTTTAGTCGTGGGTAACTATGGCTACACCTTC. This codes for CASSLVVGNYGYTF. The rearrangement uses TRBV28 and TRBJ1-2, with unresolved D. The germline V and J ends were trimmed by 2 bases and 1 base, with 8 bases remaining between them. The CDR3 totals 14 residues. Germline CDR1 MDHEN, CDR2 SYDVKM.

This clonotype showed up just a few times. The rearrangement uses TRBV7-2 and TRBJ2-1; the match to TRBD1 covers 7 bases. From germline, CDR1 is SGHTA and CDR2 FQGNSA. This CDR3 spans 15 amino acids. V was pared by 1 base and J by 9 bases, with 9 bases of the junction left unmatched. Here the CDR3 reads CASSLGDSPGREQFF. The DNA of the CDR3 is TGTGCCAGCAGCTTAGGGGACAGCCCAGGGCGTGAGCAGTTCTTC. Together with reference TRBV7-2 and TRBJ2-1, the CDR3 gives the full variable domain: GAGVSQSPSNKVTEKGKDVELRCDPISGHTALYWYRQSLGQGLEFLIYFQGNSAPDKSGLPSDRFSAERTGGSVSTLTIQRTQQEDSAVYLCASSLGDSPGREQFFGPGTRLTVL.

The chain couples TRBV4-3 to TRBJ1-2; weak D call: TRBD1 (5 bases). The germline gives CDR1 LGHNA, CDR2 YSLEER. Trimming took off 1 base at V and 6 bases at J, with 9 bases between the two ends. The CDR3 runs to 13 residues. The DNA for the CDR3 is TGCGCCAGCAGCCAAGCAACAGGCGATGGCTACACCTTC. Protein product: CASSQATGDGYTF.

The chain is built from TRBV20-1 and TRBJ2-5, with TRBD2 matching 7 bases. Trimming took 3 bases from V and 3 from J; bases not matched to a gene: 13. Germline V gene sequence: CDR1 DFQATT, CDR2 SNEGSKA (reference sequence). The CDR3 covers 16 residues. The CDR3 loop reads CSASVRAGLPKETQYF. The CDR3 DNA follows: TGCAGTGCTAGTGTCCGAGCGGGATTACCAAAAGAGACCCAGTACTTC.

This clonotype was detected only a few times. This chain uses TRBV7-2 with TRBJ2-2; D remains ambiguous. This CDR3 has 14 residues. Per the germline V gene, CDR1 is SGHTA and CDR2 is FQGNSA. Trimming cost V 1 base and J 5 bases, with 8 bases left between them. CDR3 bases: TGTGCCAGCAGCTTAGGGGTGGTGACCGGGGAGCTGTTTTTT. Protein: CASSLGVVTGELFF.